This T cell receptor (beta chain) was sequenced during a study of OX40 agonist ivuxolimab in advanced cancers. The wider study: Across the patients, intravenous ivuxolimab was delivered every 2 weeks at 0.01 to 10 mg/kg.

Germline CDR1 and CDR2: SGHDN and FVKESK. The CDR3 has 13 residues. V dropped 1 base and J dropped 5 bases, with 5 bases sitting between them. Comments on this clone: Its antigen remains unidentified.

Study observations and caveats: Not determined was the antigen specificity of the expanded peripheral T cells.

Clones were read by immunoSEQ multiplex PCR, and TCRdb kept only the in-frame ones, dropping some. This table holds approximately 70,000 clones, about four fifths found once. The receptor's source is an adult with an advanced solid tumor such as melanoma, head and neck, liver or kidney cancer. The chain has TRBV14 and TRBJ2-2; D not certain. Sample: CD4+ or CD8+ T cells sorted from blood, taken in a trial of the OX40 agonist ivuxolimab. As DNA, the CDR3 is TGTGCCAGCAGCCAAGGAGAAACCGGGGAGCTGTTTTTT. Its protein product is CASSQGETGELFF. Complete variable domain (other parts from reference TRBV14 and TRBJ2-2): EAGVTQFPSHSVIEKGQTVTLRCDPISGHDNLYWYRRVMGKEIKFLLHFVKESKQDESGMPNNRFLAERTGGTYSTLKVQPAELEDSGVYFCASSQGETGELFFGEGSRLTVL.